This paragraph reports one T cell receptor beta chain. Only in-frame clones appear in the TCRdb table, and some are missing; sequencing was by immunoSEQ multiplex PCR. The sample consists of more than 2,000 clones, roughly 90% of them appearing once. Germline CDR1 LGHNA, CDR2 YSLEER. This CDR3 spans 15 amino acids. The J segment lost 6 bases and the V segment lost 2 bases, leaving 5 bases of the junction unmatched. The data originate from a study of tumor T cells in aggressive B-cell lymphoma. This receptor was taken from an adult with diffuse large B cell lymphoma. The chain employs TRBV4-3 and TRBJ2-2, with 8 bases identical to TRBD1. Sample: tumor tissue. CDR3 loop: CASSQRTGLPGELFF. The CDR3, as DNA: TGCGCCAGCAGCCAAAGGACAGGGCTCCCCGGGGAGCTGTTTTTT.